This entry describes one TCR beta chain. Its binding antigen is unknown. It has no much larger one-base neighbor in the sample; base qualities were not kept. The data are from a study of blood T cell repertoires in COVID-19 (dated by TCRdb to the early 2020s). About the full investigation: The collaborator samples originated in the United States, Italy and Spain and spanned the acute and convalescent phases of COVID-19. The prospective study material was composed of cDNA or gDNA derived from T cells, B-cell-depleted T cells, or PBMCs. Deeply sampled blood TCRbeta repertoires from subjects exposed to, actively infected with, or recovered from COVID-19 were included in the dataset. A freely available public database, intended as a resource for researchers studying the immune response to SARS-CoV-2, is where the repertoires were released. The samples were drawn from the first 160 participants of the ongoing ImmuneRACE study and from under 1,500 subjects provided by 6 global collaborators. Sample metadata almost always included a de-identified subject ID, COVID-19 status, age in years and sex. Where available, HLA class I and class II types were taken from metadata supplied by the sample provider and were not determined by assay-based typing. General findings and caveats noted by the study authors: How much clinical and demographic metadata was included differed by source and by participant, and the metadata was provided uncurated.

TCRbeta CDR3 regions were amplified from genomic DNA by means of the immunoSEQ Assay, a bias-controlled multiplex PCR. Processing in the source paper ran as follows. Within the assay, amplification of reference gene primers was used to estimate how many nucleated cells each sample contained. Sequence reads were collapsed and filtered to measure the absolute abundance of every unique TCRbeta CDR3 rearrangement. For each sample, productive Simpson clonality was calculated as the square root of Simpson's diversity index over productive rearrangements. In its TCRdb copy, this immuneACCESS table keeps in-frame sequences only and misses some clones. Where compared with another copy, unresolved V genes explain less than half of these, and the others have no known cause. The V and J calls and clone size are taken from that table; D and trimming were inferred from the DNA. The sample table holds around 120,000 clones, of which around 83% were seen once. The top ten clonotypes cover 5.9% of the sample.

Each collaborating institution followed its own protocols to collect whole blood in K2EDTA tubes. For TCRbeta analysis, collaborators shipped samples as frozen whole blood, isolated PBMCs, or DNA extracted from either of those sample types. Trimming removed 3 bases from V and 4 bases from J, leaving 13 bases between the germline ends. Measured from the cysteine to the phenylalanine, the CDR3 is 15 residues long. CDR3 DNA only is kept here, 45 bases in frame from base 1. As encoded in the germline V gene (reference sequence), CDR1 is MNHEY while CDR2 is SMNVEV. The TCR was taken from a man older than 75 with active or convalescent COVID-19. The V gene is TRBV27 and the J gene is TRBJ1-5; possibly the D gene is TRBD1, per 6 matching bases. Specimen: peripheral blood. The DNA sequence is TGTGCCAGCAGTTTGGACAGCAGTCTTAATCAGCCCCAGCATTTT. Protein translation: CASSLDSSLNQPQHF.